What follows are 2 T cell receptor beta chains derived from one specimen sequenced in a study of cytomegalovirus exposure and HLA in healthy donors. Amplification used 60 Vbeta primers and 13 Jbeta primers. Measured with immunoSEQ multiplex PCR; TCRdb has only the in-frame clones, and not every one. The table has fewer than 100,000 clones, roughly 75% seen once. What was sequenced was PBMCs. Receptor source: a woman aged 60-75 years in good health and CMV-seronegative.

The rearrangement uses TRBV7-9 and TRBJ2-7, with TRBD1 matching 10 bases. CDR1 SEHNR and CDR2 FQNEAQ come from the germline V gene (reference sequence). The CDR3 totals 14 residues. Trimming removed 3 bases from V and 6 bases from J; junction bases left unmatched: 5. This CDR3 reads CASSFLGQGPEQYF. The CDR3 DNA is TGTGCCAGCAGCTTTCTGGGACAGGGGCCCGAGCAGTACTTC.

CDR3 region: CASSSGLAGSNEQFF. Here the CDR3 DNA reads TGCGCCAGCAGCTCAGGACTAGCGGGAAGTAATGAGCAGTTCTTC. The chain couples TRBV5-1 to TRBJ2-1, with 12 bases matching TRBD2. Germline assignment: CDR1 SGHRS and CDR2 YFSETQ. CDR3 size: 15 residues. Germline trimming cut 3 bases from V and 7 bases from J; bases unmatched to any gene: 5.